Each of the 13 T cell receptor beta chains below was sequenced from the same sample in a study of T cells in Graves' hyperthyroidism and ophthalmopathy. What was amplified from RNA transcripts were TCR beta CDR3 regions. A set of HTBI primers served as the primers for a first-round RT-PCR of the TCR CDR3. MiXCR, applied by TCRdb to the multiplex PCR reads, yields one record per CDR3 protein. This table has a few hundred thousand distinct CDR3 sequences, less than 20% appearing once. Sequences were obtained from blood. The receptors were sampled from a woman in her 30s with Graves' hyperthyroidism.

This clonotype came up many times. V is TRBV20-1 and J is TRBJ2-1; 8 bases match TRBD2. Trimming removed 0 bases from V and 9 bases from J; junction bases left unmatched: 7. This CDR3 contains 14 residues. Per germline, CDR1 DFQATT and CDR2 SNEGSKA (reference sequence). The CDR3 sequence: CSARDGAGDIEQFF. DNA of the CDR3: TGCAGTGCTAGAGACGGAGCGGGAGACATTGAGCAGTTCTTC.

The gene calls are TRBV4-3 and TRBJ2-1, with 12 bases identical to TRBD2. The CDR3 totals 18 residues. V trimming: 1 base; J trimming: 4 bases; junction bases outside the gene matches: 8. Germline V gives CDR1 LGHNA, CDR2 YSLEER. The CDR3 protein is CASSQVPMTSGSYNEQFF. The CDR3 bases are TGCGCCAGCAGCCAAGTCCCGATGACTAGCGGGAGTTACAATGAGCAGTTCTTC.

At least ten counts were recorded for this clonotype. The chain uses TRBV7-8 and TRBJ1-5; D may be TRBD1 (5 bases). Trimming stripped 8 bases from V and 9 bases from J, with 20 bases between. Germline-derived CDR1 and CDR2 are SGHVS and FQNEAQ. This CDR3 spans 14 amino acids. The CDR3 here is CASRPRGLGRPQHF. CDR3 coding DNA: TGTGCCAGCCGCCCGAGGGGATTAGGTCGGCCCCAGCATTTT.

CDR3 in amino acids: CASRTGNSNQPQHF. For the CDR3, the DNA is TGTGCCAGCAGGACAGGGAATAGCAATCAGCCCCAGCATTTT. This chain uses TRBV6-1 with TRBJ1-5; 7 bases fit TRBD1. V shed 6 bases, J shed 0 bases, and the junction held 2 bases outside the gene matches. This CDR3 contains 14 residues. Germline CDR1 MNHNS, CDR2 SASEGT.

The chain couples TRBV4-1 to TRBJ2-1, with TRBD2 matching 15 bases. V was clipped by 4 bases and J by 3 bases; unmatched bases: 7. Germline CDR1 reads MGHRA; CDR2 reads YSYEKL. The CDR3 contains 18 residues. The CDR3, as DNA: TGCGCCAGCAGCCGCGGACTAGCGGGAGGGCCTCGCTACAATGAGCAGTTCTTC. It specifies CASSRGLAGGPRYNEQFF.

This clonotype was counted at least ten times. The DNA of the CDR3 is TGCAGTCTAAAGTCAGGGTCTGGGACTGAAGCTTTCTTT. It yields the protein CSLKSGSGTEAFF. This sequence joins TRBV20-1 and TRBJ1-1, with D possibly matching TRBD1 (5 bases). The CDR3 has 13 amino acids. In germline, CDR1 is DFQATT, CDR2 SNEGSKA (reference sequence). The V and J ends lost 8 bases and 5 bases respectively, with 18 bases between them.

The chain joins TRBV5-1 to TRBJ2-4; 9 bases align to TRBD1. The CDR3 length is 16 residues. Germline V gives CDR1 SGHRS, CDR2 YFSETQ. Trimming took 0 bases from V and 8 from J; bases not matched to a gene: 9. CDR3: CASSLGPRTGVDIQYF. The CDR3 DNA is TGCGCCAGCAGCTTGGGTCCCCGGACAGGGGTGGACATTCAGTACTTC.

On this clonotype: A much larger clone differs from this one at a single base, so this may be a read error. V and J are TRBV2 and TRBJ2-1; D gene ambiguous. From germline, CDR1 is SNHLY and CDR2 FYNNEI. The length of the CDR3 is 13 residues. The germline V and J ends were trimmed by 7 bases and 8 bases, with 15 bases remaining between them. The CDR3, as DNA: TGTGCCAGCAAGGGCGTTTCGCAAGATGAGCAGTTCTTC. It is translated as CASKGVSQDEQFF.

This clonotype occurred a few times. The genes are TRBV19 and TRBJ1-1; 8 bases are shared with TRBD1. There are 14 residues in the CDR3. The V segment lost 4 bases and the J segment 7 bases; nucleotides outside the gene matches: 8. The germline CDR1 and CDR2 sequences are LNHDA and SQIVND (reference sequence). The CDR3 here is CASSTGQGNGEAFF. CDR3 nucleotides: TGTGCCAGTAGTACCGGACAGGGCAACGGTGAAGCTTTCTTT.

The sample holds a few counts of this clonotype. The chain joins TRBV20-1 to TRBJ2-1, with D maybe TRBD2 (5 bases). The germline gives CDR1 DFQATT, CDR2 SNEGSKA (reference sequence). V lost 5 bases and J lost 7, with 12 bases in between. This CDR3 is 12 amino acids long. In nucleotides, the CDR3 is TGCAGTGCTTGGGGAGACGCGAATGAGCAGTTCTTC. Translating gives CSAWGDANEQFF.

This clonotype showed up many times. This chain links TRBV7-9 with TRBJ2-3, with D perhaps matching TRBD1 (5 bases). The germline V gene has CDR1 SEHNR and CDR2 FQNEAQ (reference sequence). The CDR3 is made up of 13 amino acids. V shed 4 bases and J shed 9 bases, with 14 bases lying between them. The CDR3 DNA reads as TGTGCCAGCAGCTCGGACACCGGTGGCACGCAGTATTTT. Amino acids: CASSSDTGGTQYF.

This clonotype was recorded at least ten times. The rearrangement links TRBV7-2 to TRBJ2-7; 7 nucleotides match TRBD1. The CDR3 is made up of 14 amino acids. CDR1 is SGHTA and CDR2 is FQGNSA in the germline V gene. J was trimmed by 4 bases and V by 5 bases; bases with no gene match: 8. CDR3 bases: TGTGCCAGCAGCCCAAGACAGGGAGTTTACGAGCAGTACTTC. Amino acid sequence: CASSPRQGVYEQYF.

The genes are TRBV20-1 and TRBJ1-1; maybe TRBD1 (6 bases). There are 13 residues in the CDR3. CDR1 DFQATT and CDR2 SNEGSKA come from the germline V gene (reference sequence). The V and J ends lost 3 bases and 11 bases respectively, with 19 bases between them. The DNA of the CDR3 is TGCAGTGCTAGTGGGGGCCAAGTACCCAAGGCTTTCTTT. The encoded protein is CSASGGQVPKAFF.